This TCR beta chain comes out of a study of T cell changes during pregnancy in multiple sclerosis. CDR3 length: 16 amino acids. Between the trimmed V and J ends, which lost 5 bases and 3 bases, there was a span of 19 bases. Germline V gene sequence: CDR1 SEHNR, CDR2 FQNEAQ (reference sequence). Only in-frame clones appear in the TCRdb table, and some are missing; sequencing was by immunoSEQ multiplex PCR. The table lists tens of thousands of clones, just under 95% of them singletons. This TCR derives from a female donor with multiple sclerosis, enrolled in a pregnancy study. This chain uses TRBV7-9 with TRBJ1-2; D remains unclear. Sequencing was performed on peripheral blood, taken in the second trimester of pregnancy. CDR3 sequence: CASSPTIRGGHYGYTF. CDR3 DNA sequence: TGTGCCAGCAGCCCGACCATTCGAGGCGGCCACTATGGCTACACCTTC. The full variable domain, rest sourced from reference TRBV7-9 and TRBJ1-2, is DTGVSQNPRHKITKRGQNVTFRCDPISEHNRLYWYRQTLGQGPEFLTYFQNEAQLEKSRLLSDRFSAERPKGSFSTLEIQRTEQGDSAMYLCASSPTIRGGHYGYTFGSGTRLTVV.